This T cell receptor beta chain was recovered during a study of identical twins. MiXCR, applied by TCRdb to the 5' RACE reads, yields one record per CDR3 protein. This sample has 300,000 to 400,000 distinct CDR3 sequences, with roughly an eighth found just once. The CDR3 consists of 13 residues. V was pared by 3 bases and J by 6 bases, with 11 bases between. Per germline, CDR1 LGHNT and CDR2 FRNRAP. This sample was shared with a second study, whose subject was yellow fever vaccine responses in identical twins.

This TCR was sampled from a woman between 18 and 29 years old in good health. The V gene is TRBV12-5, the J gene TRBJ1-1; D might be TRBD1 (5 bases). Source material: CD8+ T cells sorted from blood. The CDR3 nucleotides read TGTGCTAGTGGTTTTCGTGGGGCTGCTGAAGCTTTCTTT. This codes for CASGFRGAAEAFF.